A single sample is the source of the 6 T cell receptor beta chains below, sequenced in a study of response to subunit inactivated influenza vaccine. MiXCR was run by TCRdb on the RT-PCR reads, yielding one entry per CDR3 protein. The sample lists 450,000 to 600,000 distinct CDR3 sequences, approximately 15% seen once, with 3% to 3.5% in the top ten. Sequences were derived from CD4+ T cells sorted from PBMCs, sampled around 25 months after vaccination. These TCRs come from a man in his fifties or sixties who received an inactivated influenza vaccine.

V gene TRBV29-1 combines with J gene TRBJ1-5; D might be TRBD1 (5 bases). This CDR3 is 13 amino acids long. Deletions cut 6 bases from V and 7 bases from J, with 16 bases between. Germline-derived CDR1 and CDR2 are SQVTM and ANQGSEA. CDR3 region: CSVAQGLEQPQHF. For the CDR3, the DNA is TGCAGCGTGGCGCAGGGATTAGAGCAGCCCCAGCATTTT. The whole variable domain, filled in from reference TRBV29-1 and TRBJ1-5, reads SAVISQKPSRDICQRGTSLTIQCQVDSQVTMMFWYRQQPGQSLTLIATANQGSEATYESGFVIDKFPISRPNLTFSTLTVSNMSPEDSSIYLCSVAQGLEQPQHFGDGTRLSIL.

The gene calls are TRBV27 and TRBJ1-1; the D gene is possibly TRBD1 (6 bases). The CDR3 runs 11 residues. Trimming left V 9 bases short and J 1 base short, with 6 bases between. Germline CDR1 MNHEY, CDR2 SMNVEV (reference sequence). The CDR3 DNA reads as TGTGCCAGGACAGGGAACACTGAAGCTTTCTTT. Encoded protein: CARTGNTEAFF.

The V gene is TRBV20-1, the J gene TRBJ2-7; 10 bases align to TRBD1. The CDR3 is made up of 12 amino acids. Losses at the gene ends were 5 bases for V and 7 bases for J; bases not matched to a gene: 5. Germline values: CDR1 DFQATT, CDR2 SNEGSKA (reference sequence). The CDR3 DNA reads as TGCAGTGCTTTTCGGACAGGGGGTGAGCAGTACTTC. Translating it yields CSAFRTGGEQYF.

This sequence joins TRBV4-2 and TRBJ2-7; 8 nucleotides match TRBD1. V trimming: 1 base; J trimming: 6 bases; junction bases outside the gene matches: 2. CDR3 size: 13 residues. CDR1 LGHNA and CDR2 YNFKEQ come from the germline V gene. CDR3 sequence: CASSQVQGAEQYF. The CDR3 DNA is TGTGCCAGCAGCCAAGTTCAGGGGGCCGAGCAGTACTTC.

This clonotype came up many times. J is TRBJ2-7 and V is TRBV20-1; D possibly corresponds to TRBD1 (6 bases). With 3 bases removed from V and 4 bases from J, the gap between germline ends came to 19 bases. This CDR3 has 15 amino acids. Germline assignment: CDR1 DFQATT and CDR2 SNEGSKA (reference sequence). Here the CDR3 DNA reads TGCAGTGCTAGTGGATCCGGGACACTGTTTTACGAGCAGTACTTC. Translating gives CSASGSGTLFYEQYF.

The chain employs TRBV6-2 or TRBV6-3 and TRBJ2-7; TRBD1 aligns across 9 bases. There are 17 residues in the CDR3. J gave up 2 bases and V 0 bases, and 8 bases lay outside the gene matches. Germline assignment: CDR1 MNHEY and CDR2 SVGEGT. The CDR3 protein is CASSYSRPGTGTYEQYF. The CDR3, as DNA: TGTGCCAGCAGTTACTCTCGTCCCGGGACAGGGACCTACGAGCAGTACTTC.